A selection of T cell receptor beta chains follows, all from one sample in a study of T cells in Graves' hyperthyroidism and ophthalmopathy. TCRdb passed the multiplex PCR reads through MiXCR, listing each CDR3 protein once. The sample contains hundreds of thousands of distinct CDR3 sequences, approximately 25% of which appear only once. Sequenced input: blood. The receptors derive from a young woman with Graves' ophthalmopathy. Each CDR3 is given without its conserved first and last residue.

v_call	j_call	cdr3_aa
TRBV27	TRBJ2-7	ASSYTSGGASEQY
TRBV11-2	TRBJ2-5	ASTQYGYQETQY
TRBV19	TRBJ2-6	ASTVGRGRNSGANVLT
TRBV12-3/TRBV12-4	TRBJ1-1	ASSLGGGVTEAF
TRBV27	TRBJ2-5	ASKSGGAGETQY
TRBV2	TRBJ2-5	ASSPYSRREGSRTQY
TRBV11-2	TRBJ2-7	ASSLTGTGSYEQY
TRBV2	TRBJ2-7	ASSGDRGREQY
TRBV5-5	TRBJ1-2	ASSLVGTGGNYGYT
TRBV12-3/TRBV12-4	TRBJ2-7	ASRGVRGREQY
TRBV10-3	TRBJ2-5	AISEWKGVTQETQY
TRBV20-1	TRBJ2-2	SARDGSSRTGELF
TRBV18	TRBJ2-2	ASSPPGGKGTGELF
TRBV12-3/TRBV12-4	TRBJ1-5	ASSFGTGANQPQH
TRBV6-5	TRBJ2-7	ASSIPKSGTGEQY
TRBV20-1	TRBJ1-1	SARKGGNTEAF
TRBV14	TRBJ2-5	ASSRRTEETQY